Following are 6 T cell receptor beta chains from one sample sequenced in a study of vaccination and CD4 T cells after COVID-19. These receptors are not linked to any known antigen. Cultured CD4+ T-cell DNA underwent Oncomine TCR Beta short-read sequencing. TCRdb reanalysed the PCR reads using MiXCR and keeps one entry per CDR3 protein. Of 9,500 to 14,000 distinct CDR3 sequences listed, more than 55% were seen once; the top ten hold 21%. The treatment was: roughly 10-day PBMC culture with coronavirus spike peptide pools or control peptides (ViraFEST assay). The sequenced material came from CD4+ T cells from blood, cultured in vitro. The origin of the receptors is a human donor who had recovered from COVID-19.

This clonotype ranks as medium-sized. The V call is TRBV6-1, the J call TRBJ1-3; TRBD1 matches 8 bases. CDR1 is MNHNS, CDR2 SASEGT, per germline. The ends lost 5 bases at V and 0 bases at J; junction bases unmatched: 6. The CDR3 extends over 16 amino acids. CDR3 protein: CASSLDRGSSGNTIYF. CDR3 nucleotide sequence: TGTGCCAGCAGTCTCGACAGGGGAAGCTCTGGAAACACCATATATTTT.

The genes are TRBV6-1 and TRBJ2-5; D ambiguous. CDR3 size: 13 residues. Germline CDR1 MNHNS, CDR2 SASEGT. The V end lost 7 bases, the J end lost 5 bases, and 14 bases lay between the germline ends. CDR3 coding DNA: TGTGCCAGCAAGATAGGAGTTATGGAGACCCAGTACTTC. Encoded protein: CASKIGVMETQYF.

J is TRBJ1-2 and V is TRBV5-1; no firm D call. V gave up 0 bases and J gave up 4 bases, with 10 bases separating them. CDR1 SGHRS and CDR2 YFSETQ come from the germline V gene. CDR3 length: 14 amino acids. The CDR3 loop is CASSLGPEVYGYTF. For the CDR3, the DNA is TGCGCCAGCAGCTTGGGGCCAGAGGTCTATGGCTACACCTTC.

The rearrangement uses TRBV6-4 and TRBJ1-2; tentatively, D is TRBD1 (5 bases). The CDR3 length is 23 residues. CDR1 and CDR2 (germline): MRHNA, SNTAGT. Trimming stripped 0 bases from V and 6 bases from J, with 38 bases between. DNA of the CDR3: TGTGCCAGCAGTGACTCACTATTGTTTTTTCGGGGGAAGGGGAAGAGCCTGATTCATGGCTACACCTTC. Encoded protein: CASSDSLLFFRGKGKSLIHGYTF.

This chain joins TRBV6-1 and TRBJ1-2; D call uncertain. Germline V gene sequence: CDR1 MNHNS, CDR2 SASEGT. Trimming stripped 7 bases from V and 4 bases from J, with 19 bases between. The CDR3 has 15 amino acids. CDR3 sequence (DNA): TGTGCCAGCACTCCGTCGGGGATGAGCGGCTATGGCTACACCTTC. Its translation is CASTPSGMSGYGYTF.

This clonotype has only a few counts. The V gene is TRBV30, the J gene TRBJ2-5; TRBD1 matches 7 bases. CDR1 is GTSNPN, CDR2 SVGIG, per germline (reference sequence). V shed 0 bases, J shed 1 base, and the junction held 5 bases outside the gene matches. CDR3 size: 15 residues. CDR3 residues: CAWSVGQGVQETQYF. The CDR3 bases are TGTGCCTGGAGTGTAGGTCAGGGGGTCCAAGAGACCCAGTACTTC.